These 25 T cell receptor beta chains were sequenced from one sample in a study of blood T cell repertoires in COVID-19. Profiling relied on immunoSEQ multiplex PCR, and the TCRdb table lists in-frame clones only, not all of them. In the table there are 110,000 to 150,000 clones, over 75% of which are singletons. Sequencing was done on a sample of peripheral blood. The receptors here all came from a woman aged 45-65 years with acute or convalescent COVID-19.

The table lists this clone with a few counts. At the DNA level, this CDR3 is encoded by other sequences in the same sample as well. This chain connects TRBV6-5 to TRBJ2-7, with 9 bases that match TRBD1. The germline CDR1 and CDR2 sequences are MNHEY and SVGAGI. Losses at the gene ends were 6 bases for V and 3 bases for J; bases not matched to a gene: 6. This CDR3 has 14 amino acids. This CDR3 reads CASSPGTGNYEQYF. CDR3 DNA sequence: TGTGCCAGCAGCCCCGGGACAGGGAACTACGAGCAGTACTTC.

Of note for this clone: Other nucleotide sequences in the sample specify the same CDR3. This rearrangement joins TRBV6-5 to TRBJ1-3, with TRBD1 matching 9 bases. In germline, CDR1 is MNHEY, CDR2 SVGAGI. This CDR3 is 14 amino acids long. V shed 5 bases and J 4 bases; nucleotides not matched to a gene: 3. In DNA, the CDR3 is TGTGCCAGCAGTACGGGACAGGGCGGAAACACCATATATTTT. Protein product: CASSTGQGGNTIYF.

The J gene is TRBJ2-5, the V gene TRBV7-6; 11 bases are a match to TRBD2. The CDR3 has 15 amino acids. In germline, CDR1 is SGHVS, CDR2 FNYEAQ. J gave up 5 bases and V 6 bases, and 8 bases lay outside the gene matches. CDR3 sequence (DNA): TGTGCCAGCAGAACTACTAGCGGGGGTATTGAGACCCAGTACTTC. Amino acid sequence: CASRTTSGGIETQYF.

The gene calls are TRBV6-2 or TRBV6-3 and TRBJ2-7; no clear D. The germline CDR1 and CDR2 sequences are MNHEY and SVGEGT. Trimming removed 6 bases from V and 0 bases from J, with 15 bases in between. The CDR3 loop spans 15 amino acids. Here the CDR3 reads CASSLSLGLSYEQYF. The CDR3 nucleotides read TGTGCCAGCAGCCTGTCCCTCGGTCTCTCCTACGAGCAGTACTTC.

This clone has just a few counts. The chain has TRBV12-3 or TRBV12-4 and TRBJ1-1, with no clear D. V shed 3 bases and J shed 0 bases, with 5 bases lying between them. The CDR3 length is 13 residues. The CDR3: CASSLNLNTEAFF. CDR3 sequence (DNA): TGTGCCAGCAGTTTGAACTTGAACACTGAAGCTTTCTTT.

CDR3 sequence: CASSAPRGADTEAFF. The CDR3 nucleotides read TGTGCCAGCAGCGCCCCCCGGGGGGCGGACACTGAAGCTTTCTTT. V and J are TRBV9 and TRBJ1-1; possible D gene TRBD1, 6 bases. The CDR3 totals 15 residues. V was pared by 3 bases and J by 3 bases, with 15 bases between. In germline, CDR1 is SGDLS, CDR2 YYNGEE.

The chain recombines TRBV25-1 with TRBJ2-3; maybe TRBD1 (6 bases). This CDR3 is built from 14 residues. V was trimmed by 1 base and J by 5 bases, leaving 10 bases between them. The germline V gene encodes CDR1 MGHDK and CDR2 SYGVNS. CDR3 sequence reads: CASSEFTGLDTQYF. As DNA, the CDR3 is TGTGCCAGCAGTGAATTTACAGGGTTAGATACGCAGTATTTT.

This clone has more than one count but fewer than ten. The chain is built from TRBV6-6 and TRBJ2-6; TRBD2 matches 8 bases. CDR3 length: 16 residues. Germline V gene lookup returns CDR1 MNHNY and CDR2 SVGAGI (reference sequence). J gave up 0 bases and V 5 bases, and 3 bases lay outside the gene matches. The CDR3 region is CASSRRGGSGANVLTF. DNA for the CDR3: TGTGCCAGCAGTCGACGGGGGGGCTCTGGGGCCAACGTCCTGACTTTC.

The rearrangement uses TRBV6-5 and TRBJ1-6; D is unclear. Per germline, CDR1 MNHEY and CDR2 SVGAGI. This CDR3 has 15 residues. Trimming cost V 2 bases and J 4 bases, with 9 bases left between them. Here the CDR3 reads CASSYEALYNSPLHF. The DNA for the CDR3 is TGTGCCAGCAGTTACGAGGCACTTTATAATTCACCCCTCCACTTT.

The chain links TRBV4-3 to TRBJ1-5, with 7 bases identical to TRBD1. This CDR3 comprises 14 residues. V lost 4 bases to trimming and J lost 8 bases; unmatched junction nucleotides: 8. CDR1 is LGHNA, CDR2 YSLEER, per germline. In nucleotides, the CDR3 is TGCGCCAGCAGCCCAAGACAGGGTGTAGAGCCCCAGCATTTT. Protein sequence: CASSPRQGVEPQHF.

The rearrangement joins TRBV7-9 to TRBJ1-2; unclear D gene. Trimming pared 3 bases from V and 3 bases from J, leaving 8 bases between. The V gene's germline CDR1 is SEHNR and CDR2 FQNEAQ (reference sequence). The CDR3 is 13 residues long. For the CDR3, the DNA is TGTGCCAGCAGCTTCGTGGCCGACTATGGCTACACCTTC. It specifies CASSFVADYGYTF.

This chain joins TRBV12-3 or TRBV12-4 and TRBJ1-5; no clear D. The V and J ends lost 3 bases and 7 bases respectively, with 7 bases between them. There are 12 residues in the CDR3. CDR3 nucleotides: TGTGCCAGCAGTTTCGGGGAGCAGCCCCAGCATTTT. Encoded protein: CASSFGEQPQHF.

The chain uses TRBV7-3 and TRBJ1-5, with D perhaps TRBD1 (5 bases). Deletions cut 2 bases from V and 5 bases from J, with 7 bases between. CDR1 and CDR2 (germline): SGHTA, FQGTGA. CDR3 size: 13 residues. CDR3 sequence (DNA): TGTGCCAGCAGCTTAGCCAGGGATCAGCCCCAGCATTTT. It codes for CASSLARDQPQHF. The full variable domain, with the rest looked up from reference TRBV7-3 and TRBJ1-5, is GAGVSQTPSNKVTEKGKYVELRCDPISGHTALYWYRQSLGQGPEFLIYFQGTGAADDSGLPNDRFFAVRPEGSVSTLKIQRTERGDSAVYLCASSLARDQPQHFGDGTRLSIL.

The count of this clone is one. V usage is TRBV27 and J usage is TRBJ2-7; 9 nucleotides line up with TRBD1. The CDR3 sequence is 15 residues long. Unmatched junction bases numbered 7, after V lost 6 bases and J lost 1 base. Germline CDR1 and CDR2: MNHEY and SMNVEV (reference sequence). CDR3 amino acids: CASSFKGQGSYEQYF. CDR3 nucleotide sequence: TGTGCCAGCAGCTTCAAGGGACAGGGTTCCTACGAGCAGTACTTC.

This chain uses TRBV6-1 with TRBJ2-7, with D perhaps TRBD2 (5 bases). Trimming shortened V by 3 bases and J by 6 bases, and 15 bases separated the two germline ends. Germline loops: CDR1 MNHNS, CDR2 SASEGT. This CDR3 is built from 14 residues. The CDR3 DNA reads TGTGCCAGCAGTGAGAGGGCCCCCGAGGGCGAGCAGTACTTC. Protein sequence: CASSERAPEGEQYF.

The chain combines TRBV19 with TRBJ2-7; 8 bases are a match to TRBD1. Looked up from germline, CDR1 is LNHDA and CDR2 is SQIVND (reference sequence). The CDR3 covers 15 residues. The trim removed 7 bases at V and 3 bases at J, leaving 11 bases unmatched. CDR3 protein: CASTEANGQGYEQYF. DNA for the CDR3: TGTGCCAGTACCGAAGCGAATGGACAGGGCTACGAGCAGTACTTC.

This chain joins TRBV9 and TRBJ1-1, with 10 positions matching TRBD1. CDR1 and CDR2 (germline): SGDLS, YYNGEE. J lost 5 bases, V lost 0 bases, and 4 bases had no gene match. There are 15 residues in the CDR3. The CDR3 protein is CASSVGGQGRTEAFF. CDR3 coding DNA: TGTGCCAGCAGCGTAGGGGGACAGGGGAGGACTGAAGCTTTCTTT.

This rearrangement joins TRBV19 to TRBJ1-2; 7 bases line up with TRBD1. The CDR3 runs to 17 residues. CDR1 and CDR2 (germline): LNHDA, SQIVND (reference sequence). J lost 2 bases, V lost 7 bases, and 16 bases had no gene match. CDR3 nucleotides: TGTGCCAGTACCCTTCTTCGGGACAGACTATCAAACTATGGCTACACCTTC. Encoded protein: CASTLLRDRLSNYGYTF.

The V call is TRBV2, the J call TRBJ1-5; TRBD1 aligns across 10 bases. CDR1 SNHLY and CDR2 FYNNEI come from the germline V gene. The junction had 10 bases not matched to a gene; V was cut back by 5 bases and J by 9 bases. The CDR3 is 15 amino acids. The CDR3 is CASSPGQGSWTPQHF. CDR3 DNA sequence: TGTGCCAGCAGTCCGGGACAGGGGTCCTGGACGCCCCAGCATTTT.

In this sample, this clone turned up a few times. The J gene is TRBJ2-7, the V gene TRBV6-2 or TRBV6-3; 7 bases agree with TRBD2. J gave up 5 bases and V 4 bases, and 14 bases lay outside the gene matches. Germline CDR1 reads MNHEY; CDR2 reads SVGEGT. The CDR3 has 16 amino acids. CDR3 loop: CASSWGNEAGVNEQYF. For the CDR3, the DNA is TGTGCCAGCAGTTGGGGTAACGAGGCGGGGGTCAACGAGCAGTACTTC.

This chain uses TRBV5-1 with TRBJ2-1; 10 nucleotides align to TRBD1. The CDR3 has 14 residues. Unmatched junction bases numbered 7, after V lost 5 bases and J lost 8 bases. Germline V CDR1 and CDR2: SGHRS, YFSETQ. The CDR3 DNA follows: TGCGCCAGCAGAACCGGGACAGGGGTCGATGAGCAGTTCTTC. Encoded protein: CASRTGTGVDEQFF.

This CDR3 is CASSIPQLAYTGELFF. CDR3 bases: TGTGCCAGTAGTATTCCCCAACTAGCGTACACCGGGGAGCTGTTTTTT. This rearrangement joins TRBV19 to TRBJ2-2, with 7 bases matching TRBD2. J lost 3 bases, V lost 3 bases, and 7 bases had no gene match. CDR1 is LNHDA, CDR2 SQIVND, per germline (reference sequence). The CDR3 loop spans 16 amino acids. Variable domain in full (rest from reference TRBV19 and TRBJ2-2): DGGITQSPKYLFRKEGQNVTLSCEQNLNHDAMYWYRQDPGQGLRLIYYSQIVNDFQKGDIAEGYSVSREKKESFPLTVTSAQKNPTAFYLCASSIPQLAYTGELFFGEGSRLTVL.

In this sample, this clone turned up once. The V gene is TRBV28, the J gene TRBJ1-6; D gene ambiguous. This CDR3 comprises 16 residues. Germline V gene data show CDR1 as MDHEN and CDR2 as SYDVKM. V was trimmed by 3 bases and J by 0 bases, leaving 9 bases between them. CDR3 nucleotides: TGTGCCAGCAGTTTCCCCCGTAGCTCCTATAATTCACCCCTCCACTTT. This encodes CASSFPRSSYNSPLHF.

This clone was recorded a few times. The V gene is TRBV7-9, the J gene TRBJ1-2; D call uncertain. The V gene lost 2 bases and the J gene lost 4 bases, with 14 bases spanning the gap. Per germline, CDR1 SEHNR and CDR2 FQNEAQ (reference sequence). This CDR3 contains 15 residues. The CDR3 DNA sequence: TGTGCCAGCAGCTTAACGGGGTTAGGGCCCTATGGCTACACCTTC. It codes for CASSLTGLGPYGYTF.

This clone is a singleton in its sample. The chain is built from TRBV7-3 and TRBJ2-1, with 12 bases fitting TRBD2. Germline CDR1 and CDR2: SGHTA and FQGTGA. The CDR3 is 16 amino acids. V lost 3 bases and J lost 6; bases outside the gene matches: 6. CDR3 sequence reads: CASSLASGGASNEQFF. The DNA for the CDR3 is TGTGCCAGCAGCTTGGCTAGCGGGGGGGCGAGCAATGAGCAGTTCTTC.